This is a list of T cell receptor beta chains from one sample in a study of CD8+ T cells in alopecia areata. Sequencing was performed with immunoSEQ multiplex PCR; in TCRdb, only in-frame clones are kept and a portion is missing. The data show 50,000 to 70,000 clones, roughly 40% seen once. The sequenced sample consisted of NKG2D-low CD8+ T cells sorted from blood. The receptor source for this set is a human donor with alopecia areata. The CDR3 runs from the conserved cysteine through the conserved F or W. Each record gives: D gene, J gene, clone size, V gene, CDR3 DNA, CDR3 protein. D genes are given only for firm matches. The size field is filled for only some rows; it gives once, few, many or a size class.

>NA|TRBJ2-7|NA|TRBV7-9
TGTGCCAGCAGCCTCGGACCTCCTAAGTACTTC
CASSLGPPKYF
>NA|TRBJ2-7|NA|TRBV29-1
TGCAGCGTTGTGAGGGGAAGCTCCTACGAGCAGTACTTC
CSVVRGSSYEQYF
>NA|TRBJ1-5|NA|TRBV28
TGTGCCAGCAGTTCCACTCCCAGGTCGCCCCAGCATTTT
CASSSTPRSPQHF
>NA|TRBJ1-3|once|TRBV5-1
TGCGCCAGCAGGACGGGAAACACCATATATTTT
CASRTGNTIYF
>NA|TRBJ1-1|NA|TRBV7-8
TGTGCCAGCAGCCGATACGCTTCTCCGAACCTGAACACTGAAGCTTTCTTT
CASSRYASPNLNTEAFF
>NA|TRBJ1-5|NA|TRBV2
TGTGCCAGCAGTGAAGCGCGGGGGGAAAGCCAGCCCCAGCATTTT
CASSEARGESQPQHF
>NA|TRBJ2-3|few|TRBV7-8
TGTGCCAGCAGCTCCACAGATACGCAGTATTTT
CASSSTDTQYF
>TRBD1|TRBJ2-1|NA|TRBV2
TGTGCCAGCAGTGAACGGACAGGGGTCTACAATGAGCAGTTCTTC
CASSERTGVYNEQFF
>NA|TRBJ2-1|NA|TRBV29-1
TGCAGCGTTCAGGGGCCGAATGAGCAGTTCTTC
CSVQGPNEQFF
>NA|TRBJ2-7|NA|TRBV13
TGTGCCAGCAGGAACCCGGGGTGGGAGCAGTACTTC
CASRNPGWEQYF
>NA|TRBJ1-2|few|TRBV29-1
TGCAGCGTTTATCGGGTTCTAGACCGCTACACCTTC
CSVYRVLDRYTF
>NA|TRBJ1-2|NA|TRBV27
TGTGCCAGCGGGCAGGGTTATGGCTACACCTTC
CASGQGYGYTF
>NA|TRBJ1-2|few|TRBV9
TGTGCCAGCAGCGTAGGACAGTCCACTAACTATGGCTACACCTTC
CASSVGQSTNYGYTF